One TCR beta chain is described in this entry. The table came from immunoSEQ multiplex PCR; TCRdb's copy has only in-frame clones and leaves some out. Of approximately 110,000 clones listed, less than 90% are singletons. The data belong to a study of T cell responses to AZD1222 COVID-19 vaccine. Trimming at V came to 5 bases and at J to 0 bases, leaving 13 bases not matched to a gene. CDR3 size: 18 residues. Germline CDR1 and CDR2: MNHEY and SMNVEV (reference sequence). The receptor was isolated from an adult in good health. The specimen comprised peripheral blood, sampled on day 0 of AZD1222 vaccination. The V and J genes are TRBV27 and TRBJ1-3; 7 nucleotides line up with TRBD1. Written as DNA, the CDR3 is TGTGCCAGCAGTCCCTTCGCGGGACAGATGAACTCTGGAAACACCATATATTTT. This encodes CASSPFAGQMNSGNTIYF.